What follows describes a single T cell receptor (beta chain). This sample is part of a study of blood T cell repertoires in COVID-19. Across the whole study: Acute and convalescent COVID-19 specimens originated in the United States, Italy and Spain.

This table comes from immunoSEQ multiplex PCR, and its TCRdb copy is limited to in-frame clones, with some not included. The sample lists about 310,000 clones, roughly 87% occurring once. The CDR3 extends over 15 amino acids. Germline CDR1 KGHSH, CDR2 LQKENI. The trim removed 2 bases at V and 3 bases at J, leaving 4 bases unmatched. The specimen was peripheral blood. The chain couples TRBV18 to TRBJ1-1, with 9 positions matching TRBD1. This TCR derives from a man aged 50 to 59 with active or convalescent COVID-19. CDR3 region: CASSPWTGADTEAFF. CDR3 coding DNA: TGTGCCAGCTCACCATGGACAGGGGCGGACACTGAAGCTTTCTTT. The whole variable domain, filled in from reference TRBV18 and TRBJ1-1, reads NAGVMQNPRHLVRRRGQEARLRCSPMKGHSHVYWYRQLPEEGLKFMVYLQKENIIDESGMPKERFSAEFPKEGPSILRIQQVVRGDSAAYFCASSPWTGADTEAFFGQGTRLTVV.